What follows is one T cell receptor beta chain and its context. What it binds is not known. Profiled with immunoSEQ multiplex PCR; TCRdb holds only in-frame clones, not every one. The sample carries tens of thousands of clones, roughly 80% recorded once. The data stem from a study of memory CD4+ T cells and cytomegalovirus serostatus. Overall study: Healthy Belgian adult donors included under ten CMV-positive and some 23 CMV-negative people.

The study's findings and limits: Of 150 to 200 reported CMV TCRbeta sequences, roughly 70 were found in memory CD4+ repertoires.

Trimming took off 8 bases at V and 8 bases at J, with 9 bases between the two ends. Germline loops: CDR1 LNHDA, CDR2 SQIVND (reference sequence). This CDR3 has 11 residues. The sort gate was single viable CD3+CD4+CD8-CD45RO+ cells for memory CD4+ T cells. Serum IgG to CMV pp150, pp28, p38 and p52 defined serostatus. This chain links TRBV19 with TRBJ1-4; D is possibly TRBD1 (5 bases). This clonotype was sampled from an adult in good health and CMV-seronegative. Sequencing input: memory CD4+ T cells from blood. The CDR3 spells CASQDREKLFF. Here the CDR3 DNA reads TGTGCCAGTCAAGACAGAGAAAAACTGTTTTTT.